This T cell receptor beta chain was documented in a study of vaccination and CD4 T cells after COVID-19. At the level of the study: Either a CEFX pool, an HIV-1 Nef pool, or no peptide was added to control cultures.

Once obtained from cultured CD4+ T cells, the DNA was sequenced using the Oncomine TCR Beta short-read assay. TCRdb reprocessed the PCR reads with MiXCR, giving one entry per CDR3 protein. This sample has 16,000 or so distinct CDR3 sequences, with around 40% found just once. Points on this clonotype: Its antigen is currently unknown.

The length of the CDR3 is 13 residues. Trimming removed 1 base at V and 3 bases at J, with 8 bases between. Germline V gene lookup returns CDR1 DFQATT and CDR2 SNEGSKA (reference sequence). This sample's time point: late sampling 161 to 241 days after vaccination in a few convalescent patients. Documented treatment: approximately 9-day PBMC culture with coronavirus spike peptide pools or control peptides (ViraFEST assay). Before TCRs were sequenced, ViraFEST expanded antigen-specific T cells with peptide pools. Positive PCR dates spanned March to December 2020, predating US Alpha, Beta and Delta variants.

This chain uses TRBV20-1 with TRBJ2-3; D possibly corresponds to TRBD2 (5 bases). The sequence came from a human donor who had recovered from COVID-19. Material: CD4+ T cells from blood, cultured in vitro, obtained about 7 months after SARS-CoV-2 vaccination. The CDR3 nucleotides are TGCAGTGCTAGAGTGGGAGATACAGATACGCAGTATTTT. This encodes CSARVGDTDTQYF.